Presented here are 21 T cell receptor beta chains from one specimen sequenced in a study of T cells in Graves' hyperthyroidism and ophthalmopathy (dated by TCRdb to between 2018 and 2020). Library construction relied on multiplex PCR. TCRdb shows the sequencer as Illumina HiSeq 2000. TCR beta CDR3 regions were amplified from RNA transcripts. The TCR CDR3 was subjected to a first round of RT-PCR using the HTBI primer set and the Qiagen OneStep RT-PCR kit. TCRdb handled the public reads itself, with Q25 trimming in fastp and clone calling in MiXCR, and kept productive beta chains. Rows are combined by CDR3 protein, so each entry shows the most common genes and DNA. The sample table records some 550,000 distinct CDR3 sequences; around 21% of these occur just once. Roughly 29% of the sample belongs to the ten largest clones. Material for sequencing was blood. These TCRs come from a man between 18 and 29 years old with Graves' hyperthyroidism.

This clonotype has ten or more counts. The V and J genes are TRBV10-3 and TRBJ1-1; the D is unclear. Germline-derived CDR1 and CDR2 are ENHRY and SYGVKD. V was pared by 5 bases and J by 7 bases, with 14 bases between. The CDR3 sequence is 13 residues long. In DNA, the CDR3 is TGTGCCATCAGTCAACTCGACCCTCATGAAGCTTTCTTT. Translating gives CAISQLDPHEAFF.

This clonotype was picked up many times. This chain uses TRBV19 with TRBJ1-1, with a weak D call TRBD1 (6 bases). This CDR3 has 14 residues. Trimming shortened V by 6 bases and J by 3 bases, and 14 bases separated the two germline ends. CDR1 is LNHDA and CDR2 is SQIVND in the germline V gene (reference sequence). The DNA of the CDR3 is TGTGCCAGTAGCTACAGGGTTTTTGACACTGAAGCTTTCTTT. Translation: CASSYRVFDTEAFF. Looking up the rest from reference TRBV19 and TRBJ1-1 gives the full variable domain: DGGITQSPKYLFRKEGQNVTLSCEQNLNHDAMYWYRQDPGQGLRLIYYSQIVNDFQKGDIAEGYSVSREKKESFPLTVTSAQKNPTAFYLCASSYRVFDTEAFFGQGTRLTVV.

About this clonotype: The conserved phenylalanine or tryptophan normally closing the CDR3 is absent here, so this likely arose from a read error. This chain joins TRBV12-5 and TRBJ1-1, with D unclear. The germline V and J ends were trimmed by 7 bases and 1 base, with 4 bases remaining between them. The germline CDR1 and CDR2 sequences are LGHNT and FRNRAP. CDR3 length equals 11 residues. For the CDR3, the DNA is TGTGCTAGTGCAGCGAACACTGAAGCTTTCGTT. This gives the protein CASAANTEAFV.

There are many counts of this clonotype. The V gene is TRBV6-5, the J gene TRBJ2-7; D may be TRBD1 (6 bases). Trimming pared 4 bases from V and 4 bases from J, leaving 11 bases between. This CDR3 has 13 amino acids. CDR1 is MNHEY and CDR2 is SVGAGI in the germline V gene. This CDR3 reads CASSFTGTYEQYF. The CDR3 coding sequence is TGTGCCAGCAGTTTCACAGGGACATACGAGCAGTACTTC.

Here the CDR3 reads CASSFGSGGPQETQYF. CDR3 nucleotides: TGCGCCAGCAGCTTTGGGAGCGGGGGGCCCCAAGAGACCCAGTACTTC. This chain uses TRBV5-1 with TRBJ2-5; 9 nucleotides align to TRBD2. In germline, CDR1 is SGHRS, CDR2 YFSETQ. V was clipped by 2 bases and J by 1 base; unmatched bases: 6. This CDR3 contains 16 residues.

This clonotype was observed many times. The chain joins TRBV20-1 to TRBJ2-5, with D unresolved. From germline, CDR1 is DFQATT and CDR2 SNEGSKA (reference sequence). The CDR3 consists of 13 residues. V lost 1 base to trimming and J lost 4 bases, with 10 bases between them. CDR3 region: CSARVDGPETQYF. The CDR3 DNA is TGCAGTGCTAGAGTTGACGGTCCAGAGACCCAGTACTTC.

This clonotype was counted at least ten times. The DNA for the CDR3 is TGTGCCTGGAGTGTACGTCTAGGTGAAGCTTTCTTT. Its translation is CAWSVRLGEAFF. The chain recombines TRBV30 with TRBJ1-1, with unresolved D. V lost 0 bases and J lost 7, with 9 bases in between. Germline lookup yields CDR1 GTSNPN and CDR2 SVGIG (reference sequence). CDR3 length: 12 residues. Variable domain in full (rest from reference TRBV30 and TRBJ1-1): SQTIHQWPATLVQPVGSPLSLECTVEGTSNPNLYWYRQAAGRGLQLLFYSVGIGQISSEVPQNLSASRPQDRQFILSSKKLLLSDSGFYLCAWSVRLGEAFFGQGTRLTVV.

This clonotype has ten or more counts. V is TRBV6-1 and J is TRBJ1-5; D perhaps matches TRBD1 (5 bases). The ends were cut back, 10 bases at V and 3 bases at J, with 16 bases in the middle. This CDR3 is built from 14 residues. The germline gives CDR1 MNHNS, CDR2 SASEGT. CDR3 sequence reads: CANLGGGINQPQHF. CDR3 nucleotides: TGTGCCAACCTGGGCGGGGGGATCAATCAGCCCCAGCATTTT.

In this sample, this clonotype turned up many times. This chain uses TRBV7-8 with TRBJ2-7, with TRBD1 identical over 9 bases. The CDR3 covers 16 residues. Germline V gene sequence: CDR1 SGHVS, CDR2 FQNEAQ. J gave up 6 bases and V 0 bases, and 9 bases lay outside the gene matches. The CDR3 loop is CASSLARDRVSVEQYF. In DNA, the CDR3 is TGTGCCAGCAGCTTAGCCCGGGACAGGGTGTCGGTCGAGCAGTACTTC.

The V call is TRBV29-1, the J call TRBJ1-1, with D uncertain. The V end lost 4 bases, the J end lost 2 bases, and 17 bases lay between the germline ends. This CDR3 has 15 residues. The V gene's germline CDR1 is SQVTM and CDR2 ANQGSEA. The CDR3 DNA sequence: TGCAGCGTTGCGGGGTCGGCAGACTTCAACACTGAAGCTTTCTTT. Its protein is CSVAGSADFNTEAFF. Supplemented by reference TRBV29-1 and TRBJ1-1, the full variable domain reads SAVISQKPSRDICQRGTSLTIQCQVDSQVTMMFWYRQQPGQSLTLIATANQGSEATYESGFVIDKFPISRPNLTFSTLTVSNMSPEDSSIYLCSVAGSADFNTEAFFGQGTRLTVV.

This clonotype was recorded once. The chain links TRBV7-9 to TRBJ1-2, with D uncertain. The CDR3 spans 15 residues. From germline, CDR1 is SEHNR and CDR2 FQNEAQ (reference sequence). Trimming left V 1 base short and J 6 bases short, with 15 bases between. The CDR3 protein is CASSLVQAPQDGYTF. The CDR3 bases are TGTGCCAGCAGCTTAGTACAAGCACCTCAGGATGGCTACACCTTC.

This clonotype has at least ten counts. The chain links TRBV12-3 or TRBV12-4 to TRBJ1-5; the D gene is possibly TRBD1 (5 bases). Trimming shortened V by 5 bases and J by 2 bases, and 16 bases separated the two germline ends. This CDR3 region has 16 residues. This chain's CDR3 is CASSKAQGYGNQPQHF. Written as DNA, the CDR3 is TGTGCCAGCAGTAAAGCCCAGGGTTACGGCAATCAGCCCCAGCATTTT.

The chain joins TRBV6-1 to TRBJ2-2; D perhaps matches TRBD1 (6 bases). The CDR3 extends over 14 amino acids. Trimming took 7 bases from V and 6 from J, leaving 15 bases between them. Germline V gene lookup returns CDR1 MNHNS and CDR2 SASEGT. The DNA of the CDR3 is TGTGCCAGCACGATTGACAGGACTGCCGGGGAGCTGTTTTTT. Its translation: CASTIDRTAGELFF.

The sample holds a few counts of this clonotype. J is TRBJ1-1 and V is TRBV6-1; D possibly corresponds to TRBD1 (6 bases). The V end was cut by 1 base, the J end by 1 base, with 10 bases between. Germline V gives CDR1 MNHNS, CDR2 SASEGT. This CDR3 has 15 residues. The CDR3 DNA sequence: TGTGCCAGCAGTGAAGGGGGGGCGCGGAACACTGAAGCTTTCTTT. Translation gives CASSEGGARNTEAFF.

Only a few counts were recorded for this clonotype. This is likely a read error, given that the CDR3 carries no conserved phenylalanine or tryptophan at its end. V and J are TRBV12-3 or TRBV12-4 and TRBJ2-5, with TRBD2 identical over 7 bases. The CDR3 has 17 amino acids. This CDR3 reads CAISLALAETASETQYI. The CDR3 DNA follows: TGTGCCATCAGTTTAGCTCTAGCGGAAACCGCAAGTGAGACCCAGTACATC.

This clonotype was seen at least ten times. This chain connects TRBV12-3 or TRBV12-4 to TRBJ2-5; D remains ambiguous. The length of the CDR3 is 13 residues. Trimming cost V 4 bases and J 5 bases, with 11 bases left between them. CDR3 nucleotides: TGTGCCAGCAGTTCCCCGGCCGGGGAGACCCAGTACTTC. Translating gives CASSSPAGETQYF.

This clonotype was recorded a few times. The chain joins TRBV18 to TRBJ1-5; the D gene is possibly TRBD1 (6 bases). Trimming took off 6 bases at V and 5 bases at J, with 17 bases between the two ends. The CDR3 length is 15 residues. Germline V gene lookup returns CDR1 KGHSH and CDR2 LQKENI. CDR3 loop: CASSSTWGPDQPQHF. CDR3 DNA: TGTGCCAGCTCTTCAACATGGGGGCCGGATCAGCCCCAGCATTTT. Complete variable domain (other parts from reference TRBV18 and TRBJ1-5): NAGVMQNPRHLVRRRGQEARLRCSPMKGHSHVYWYRQLPEEGLKFMVYLQKENIIDESGMPKERFSAEFPKEGPSILRIQQVVRGDSAAYFCASSSTWGPDQPQHFGDGTRLSIL.

Many counts were recorded for this clonotype. This chain joins TRBV20-1 and TRBJ2-2; no clear D. The CDR3 runs 11 residues. V was shortened by 6 bases and J by 8 bases, with 10 bases between the two germline ends. Germline V gene lookup returns CDR1 DFQATT and CDR2 SNEGSKA (reference sequence). CDR3 region: CSATGLGELFF. The CDR3 coding sequence is TGCAGTGCGACGGGTCTGGGGGAGCTGTTTTTT.

This chain joins TRBV7-9 and TRBJ1-1; D is perhaps TRBD1 (5 bases). The germline V gene has CDR1 SEHNR and CDR2 FQNEAQ (reference sequence). This CDR3 region has 14 residues. The V gene lost 2 bases and the J gene lost 5 bases, with 12 bases spanning the gap. CDR3 loop: CASSLLGDSTEAFF. For the CDR3, the DNA is TGTGCCAGCAGCTTATTGGGGGATAGTACTGAAGCTTTCTTT. The entire variable domain, with the rest obtained from reference TRBV7-9 and TRBJ1-1, is as follows: DTGVSQNPRHKITKRGQNVTFRCDPISEHNRLYWYRQTLGQGPEFLTYFQNEAQLEKSRLLSDRFSAERPKGSFSTLEIQRTEQGDSAMYLCASSLLGDSTEAFFGQGTRLTVV.

This clonotype was counted a single time. Just one base apart from a much larger clone, this may be a read error. This is likely a read error, given that the CDR3 carries no conserved phenylalanine or tryptophan at its end. The chain combines TRBV20-1 with TRBJ1-5; no clear D gene. The CDR3 has 13 residues. Germline-derived CDR1 and CDR2 are DFQATT and SNEGSKA (reference sequence). V was trimmed by 1 base and J by 4 bases, leaving 8 bases between them. CDR3 sequence: CSARVPPNQPQHV. The CDR3 nucleotides read TGCAGTGCTAGAGTCCCCCCGAATCAGCCCCAGCATGTT.

This clonotype was seen once. The chain uses TRBV6-2 or TRBV6-3 and TRBJ1-5; tentative D call: TRBD1 (6 bases). V lost 5 bases and J lost 7, with 18 bases in between. The CDR3 contains 15 residues. Germline V gene lookup returns CDR1 MNHEY and CDR2 SVGEGT. In DNA, the CDR3 is TGTGCCAGCAGTCAACCTTACGACGGGGGCCAGCCCCAGCATTTT. This gives the protein CASSQPYDGGQPQHF.